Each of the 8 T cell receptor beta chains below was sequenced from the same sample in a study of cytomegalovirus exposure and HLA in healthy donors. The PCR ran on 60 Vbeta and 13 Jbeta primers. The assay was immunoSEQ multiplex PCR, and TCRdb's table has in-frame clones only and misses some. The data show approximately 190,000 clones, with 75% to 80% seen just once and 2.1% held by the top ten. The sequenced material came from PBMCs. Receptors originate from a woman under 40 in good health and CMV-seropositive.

The CDR3 protein is CASSPRQGGNSPLHF. Written as DNA, the CDR3 is TGTGCCAGCAGCCCCCGACAGGGCGGAAATTCACCCCTCCACTTT. The chain couples TRBV9 to TRBJ1-6, with TRBD1 identical over 7 bases. V shed 4 bases, J shed 7 bases, and the junction held 8 bases outside the gene matches. This CDR3 region has 15 residues. Germline values: CDR1 SGDLS, CDR2 YYNGEE.

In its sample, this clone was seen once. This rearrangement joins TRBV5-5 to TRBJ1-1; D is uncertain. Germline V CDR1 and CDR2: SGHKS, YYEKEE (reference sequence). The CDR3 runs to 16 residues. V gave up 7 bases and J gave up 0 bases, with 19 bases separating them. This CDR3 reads CASHRGPGALNTEAFF. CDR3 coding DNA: TGTGCCAGCCATCGAGGGCCTGGAGCCTTGAACACTGAAGCTTTCTTT.

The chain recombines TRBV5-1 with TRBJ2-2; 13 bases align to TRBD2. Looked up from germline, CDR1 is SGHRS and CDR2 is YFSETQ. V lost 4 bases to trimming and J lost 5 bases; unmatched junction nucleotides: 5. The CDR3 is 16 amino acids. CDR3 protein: CASSLTSGRSTGELFF. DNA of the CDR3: TGCGCCAGCAGCCTGACTAGCGGGAGGTCGACCGGGGAGCTGTTTTTT.

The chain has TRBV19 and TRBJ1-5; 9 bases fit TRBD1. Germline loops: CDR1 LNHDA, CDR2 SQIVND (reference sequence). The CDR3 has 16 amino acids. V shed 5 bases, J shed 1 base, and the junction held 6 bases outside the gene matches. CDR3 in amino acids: CASSVGQGFSNQPQHF. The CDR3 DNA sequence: TGTGCCAGTAGTGTCGGACAGGGGTTCAGCAATCAGCCCCAGCATTTT.

CDR3 in DNA: TGTGCCAGCAGCTTGGGCAGTCAGTTCTCTGGAAACACCATATATTTT. This translates into CASSLGSQFSGNTIYF. The chain has TRBV5-4 and TRBJ1-3; D not resolved. The germline V gene has CDR1 SGHNT and CDR2 YYREEE (reference sequence). The CDR3 consists of 16 residues. Trimming stripped 0 bases from V and 0 bases from J, with 10 bases between.

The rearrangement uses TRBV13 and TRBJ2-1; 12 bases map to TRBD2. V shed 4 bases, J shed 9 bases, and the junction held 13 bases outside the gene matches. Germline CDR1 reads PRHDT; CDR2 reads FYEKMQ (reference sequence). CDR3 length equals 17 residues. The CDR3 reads CASSWIPSGRAPVEQFF. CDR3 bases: TGTGCCAGCAGCTGGATTCCTAGCGGGAGGGCCCCGGTTGAGCAGTTCTTC.

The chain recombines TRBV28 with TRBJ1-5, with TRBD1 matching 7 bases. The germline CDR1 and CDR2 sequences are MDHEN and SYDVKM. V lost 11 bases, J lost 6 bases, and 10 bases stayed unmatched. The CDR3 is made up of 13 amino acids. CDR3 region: CAARTGPVQPQHF. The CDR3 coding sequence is TGTGCCGCAAGGACAGGCCCGGTTCAGCCCCAGCATTTT.

CDR3 residues: CASSSYASGREETQYF. The CDR3 bases are TGTGCCAGCAGCTCGTACGCTAGCGGGAGGGAAGAGACCCAGTACTTC. V and J are TRBV7-9 and TRBJ2-5, with 12 bases lining up with TRBD2. Germline trimming cut 4 bases from V and 3 bases from J; bases unmatched to any gene: 6. This CDR3 has 16 amino acids. Germline CDR1 is SEHNR and CDR2 is FQNEAQ (reference sequence).